Listed below are T cell receptor beta chains from one sample, sequenced in a study of control samples from healthy donors and cancer patients. Libraries were prepared by immunoSEQ multiplex PCR; TCRdb keeps only in-frame clonotypes and omits some of them. The data contain 110,000 to 150,000 clones, around nine tenths of them singletons. The sequenced sample was blood. Receptor source: a woman aged 30 to 39 in good health. Both conserved end residues are part of each CDR3. The order of the fields is D gene, CDR3 length, V gene, J gene, CDR3 protein, CDR3 DNA. D genes are given only for firm matches.

d_gene: NA
len: 13
v_gene: TRBV10-3
j_gene: TRBJ1-3
CDR3aa: CASTRESGNTIYF
CDR3nt: TGTGCCTCCACCCGGGAGAGCGGAAACACCATATATTTT

d_gene: NA
len: 14
v_gene: TRBV6-5
j_gene: TRBJ1-6
CDR3aa: CASSTGAVNSPLHF
CDR3nt: TGTGCCAGCAGTACAGGAGCGGTAAATTCACCCCTCCACTTT

d_gene: NA
len: 15
v_gene: TRBV3-1/TRBV3-2
j_gene: TRBJ2-1
CDR3aa: CASSQDVSTYNEQFF
CDR3nt: TGTGCCAGCAGCCAAGATGTCTCCACCTACAATGAGCAGTTCTTC

d_gene: NA
len: 13
v_gene: TRBV5-1
j_gene: TRBJ2-5
CDR3aa: CASSFVGQETQYF
CDR3nt: TGCGCCAGCAGCTTCGTCGGACAAGAGACCCAGTACTTC

d_gene: NA
len: 12
v_gene: TRBV3-1/TRBV3-2
j_gene: TRBJ2-5
CDR3aa: CASSQSLETQYF
CDR3nt: TGTGCCAGCAGCCAATCATTAGAGACCCAGTACTTC

d_gene: NA
len: 14
v_gene: TRBV18
j_gene: TRBJ2-7
CDR3aa: CASSRGGGSYEQYF
CDR3nt: TGTGCCAGCTCACGAGGGGGGGGCTCCTACGAGCAGTACTTC

d_gene: NA
len: 15
v_gene: TRBV5-6
j_gene: TRBJ2-2
CDR3aa: CASSLVVANTGELFF
CDR3nt: TGTGCCAGCAGCTTGGTGGTAGCGAACACCGGGGAGCTGTTTTTT

d_gene: TRBD2
len: 18
v_gene: TRBV5-4
j_gene: TRBJ2-7
CDR3aa: CASSPPPLAGANSYEQYF
CDR3nt: TGTGCCAGCAGCCCCCCCCCTCTAGCGGGAGCCAACTCCTACGAGCAGTACTTC

d_gene: NA
len: 12
v_gene: TRBV5-8
j_gene: TRBJ2-7
CDR3aa: CASSPVSDEQYF
CDR3nt: TGTGCCAGCAGCCCGGTTAGCGACGAGCAGTACTTC

d_gene: NA
len: 17
v_gene: TRBV14
j_gene: TRBJ1-1
CDR3aa: CASSQDHSGFRNTEAFF
CDR3nt: TGTGCCAGCAGCCAAGATCATTCAGGCTTCCGGAACACTGAAGCTTTCTTT

d_gene: NA
len: 14
v_gene: TRBV5-1
j_gene: TRBJ2-3
CDR3aa: CASGPQGSTDTQYF
CDR3nt: TGCGCCAGCGGACCACAGGGTAGCACAGATACGCAGTATTTT

d_gene: NA
len: 13
v_gene: TRBV3-1/TRBV3-2
j_gene: TRBJ1-1
CDR3aa: CASSPGMNTEAFF
CDR3nt: TGTGCCAGCAGCCCAGGGATGAACACTGAAGCTTTCTTT

d_gene: NA
len: 14
v_gene: TRBV30
j_gene: TRBJ2-3
CDR3aa: CAWSEGSSTDTQYF
CDR3nt: TGTGCCTGGAGTGAGGGATCGAGCACAGATACGCAGTATTTT

d_gene: NA
len: 14
v_gene: TRBV19
j_gene: TRBJ1-1
CDR3aa: CASSIGRGHTEAFF
CDR3nt: TGTGCCAGTAGTATCGGCAGGGGACACACTGAAGCTTTCTTT

d_gene: NA
len: 13
v_gene: TRBV29-1
j_gene: TRBJ1-1
CDR3aa: CSVPDRDNTEAFF
CDR3nt: TGCAGCGTACCCGACCGGGACAACACTGAAGCTTTCTTT